Sequencing of this T cell receptor (beta chain) was carried out in a study of blood T cell repertoires in COVID-19. Study-wide context: Samples representing acute and convalescent COVID-19 were sourced from the United States, Italy and Spain. The cDNA or gDNA used as material had been derived from T cells, B-cell-depleted T cells, or PBMCs.

The V and J ends lost 5 bases and 3 bases respectively, with 18 bases between them. The germline V gene encodes CDR1 SGHRS and CDR2 YFSETQ. The CDR3 runs 15 residues. Original processing methods: By means of reference gene primer amplification, nucleated cell counts were estimated. Sequencing was performed with immunoSEQ multiplex PCR; in TCRdb, only in-frame clones are kept and a portion is missing. V and J calls and clone size are given by that table; D and trimming were obtained from the DNA. The sample includes around 100,000 clones, roughly four fifths of them seen just once. This clone appeared a few times.

This TCR came from a man at least 80 years old with COVID-19, enrolled during active disease. The sample taken for sequencing was peripheral blood. The chain recombines TRBV5-1 with TRBJ2-7, with TRBD2 as a possible D gene (5 bases). The CDR3 reads CASRKYEEGLYEQYF. Written as DNA, the CDR3 is TGCGCCAGCAGAAAATACGAGGAAGGACTCTACGAGCAGTACTTC.